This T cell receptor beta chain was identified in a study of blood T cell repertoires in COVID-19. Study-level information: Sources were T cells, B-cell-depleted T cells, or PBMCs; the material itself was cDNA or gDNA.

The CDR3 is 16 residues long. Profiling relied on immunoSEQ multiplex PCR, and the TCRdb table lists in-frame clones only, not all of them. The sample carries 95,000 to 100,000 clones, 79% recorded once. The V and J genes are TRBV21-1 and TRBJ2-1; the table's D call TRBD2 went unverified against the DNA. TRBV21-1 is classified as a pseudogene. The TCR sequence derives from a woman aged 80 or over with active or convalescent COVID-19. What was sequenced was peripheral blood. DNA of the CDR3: TGTGCCAGCAGCAAACGTCGTGGGAGCTCCTACAATGAGCAGTTCTTC. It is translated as CASSKRRGSSYNEQFF.